A single sample gave rise to the 27 T cell receptor beta chains below, sequenced in a study of shared clonotypes between healthy human individuals. The protocol was immunoSEQ multiplex PCR, while the TCRdb copy is restricted to in-frame clones and leaves out a portion. This table holds about 460,000 clones, 60% to 80% found once. The sample taken for sequencing was PBMCs. Receptors were obtained from a middle-aged woman in good health. Some clones in this sample may be carry-over from other donors' samples.

On this clone: This likely came from a read error, as a far larger clone is one base away. The J gene is TRBJ1-2, the V gene TRBV2, with 12 bases fitting TRBD1. The trim removed 8 bases at V and 4 bases at J, leaving 8 bases unmatched. Germline V gene data show CDR1 as SNHLY and CDR2 as FYNNEI. This CDR3 is built from 15 residues. The CDR3 coding sequence is TGTGCCAGCGGGCGGGACAGGGGGCTCATCTATGGCTACACCTTC. Residues: CASGRDRGLIYGYTF. The full variable domain, its missing parts supplied by reference TRBV2 and TRBJ1-2, is EPEVTQTPSHQVTQMGQEVILRCVPISNHLYFYWYRQILGQKVEFLVSFYNNEISEKSEIFDDQFSVERPDGSNFTLKIRSTKLEDSAMYFCASGRDRGLIYGYTFGSGTRLTVV.

This chain joins TRBV11-3 and TRBJ2-7; 9 bases are shared with TRBD1. J gave up 2 bases and V 6 bases, and 5 bases lay outside the gene matches. This CDR3 contains 14 residues. Germline V gene data show CDR1 as SGHNT and CDR2 as YENEEA. This chain's CDR3 is CASSPGTGTYEQYF. The CDR3 coding sequence is TGTGCCAGCAGTCCCGGGACAGGGACCTACGAGCAGTACTTC.

This chain joins TRBV5-4 and TRBJ2-1; D may match TRBD1 or TRBD2 (5 bases each). Germline CDR1 is SGHNT and CDR2 is YYREEE (reference sequence). The CDR3 is made up of 12 amino acids. V lost 5 bases and J lost 9, with 12 bases in between. This CDR3 reads CASRRGLSEQFF. For the CDR3, the DNA is TGTGCCAGCAGGAGGGGTTTGAGTGAGCAGTTCTTC.

V and J are TRBV5-1 and TRBJ2-7, with D unresolved. Germline values: CDR1 SGHRS, CDR2 YFSETQ. V dropped 1 base and J dropped 1 base, with 12 bases sitting between them. The CDR3 runs to 15 residues. The CDR3 nucleotides are TGCGCCAGCAGCTTGTTGTCCGCGTTGTCCTACGAGCAGTACTTC. Protein product: CASSLLSALSYEQYF.

V usage is TRBV10-2 and J usage is TRBJ2-7, with D hard to call. CDR1 is WSHSY, CDR2 SAAADI, per germline. Between the trimmed V and J ends, which lost 6 bases and 0 bases, there was a span of 9 bases. The length of the CDR3 is 13 residues. CDR3 sequence reads: CASRDRTSYEQYF. The CDR3 DNA reads as TGCGCCAGCAGAGACCGAACCTCCTACGAGCAGTACTTC.

V usage is TRBV5-1 and J usage is TRBJ2-2; D remains ambiguous. CDR1 and CDR2 (germline): SGHRS, YFSETQ. Trimming shortened V by 1 base and J by 0 bases, and 7 bases separated the two germline ends. CDR3 size: 15 residues. The CDR3 DNA reads as TGCGCCAGCAGCTTGTTGTCCGCGAACACCGGGGAGCTGTTTTTT. Translated, it gives CASSLLSANTGELFF.

This chain links TRBV7-9 with TRBJ1-1; D gene ambiguous. The CDR3 totals 13 residues. The V gene's germline CDR1 is SEHNR and CDR2 FQNEAQ (reference sequence). The V end was cut by 5 bases, the J end by 4 bases, with 11 bases between. This CDR3 reads CASSLQLGTEAFF. CDR3 DNA sequence: TGTGCCAGCAGCCTTCAGTTAGGCACTGAAGCTTTCTTT. Combining the CDR3 with reference TRBV7-9 and TRBJ1-1 gives the whole variable domain DTGVSQNPRHKITKRGQNVTFRCDPISEHNRLYWYRQTLGQGPEFLTYFQNEAQLEKSRLLSDRFSAERPKGSFSTLEIQRTEQGDSAMYLCASSLQLGTEAFFGQGTRLTVV.

The chain links TRBV18 to TRBJ2-2; no firm D call. The CDR3 extends over 17 amino acids. Trimming left V 2 bases short and J 4 bases short, with 17 bases between. From germline, CDR1 is KGHSH and CDR2 LQKENI. DNA of the CDR3: TGTGCCAGCTCACCATCCCAGCTGGGATTAAGCACCGGGGAGCTGTTTTTT. Protein product: CASSPSQLGLSTGELFF.

Points on this clone: The identical CDR3 is also encoded by other nucleotide sequences in the sample. The chain couples TRBV18 to TRBJ2-2; D could derive from TRBD1 or TRBD2 (5 bases each). The germline gives CDR1 KGHSH, CDR2 LQKENI. The CDR3 extends over 15 amino acids. V was pared by 3 bases and J by 1 base, with 9 bases between. CDR3: CASSPGTENTGELFF. The CDR3 DNA reads TGTGCCAGCTCACCGGGGACGGAGAACACCGGGGAGCTGTTTTTT.

V gene TRBV15 combines with J gene TRBJ1-4, with TRBD1 matching over 8 bases. CDR3 size: 19 residues. Germline lookup yields CDR1 LNHNV and CDR2 YYDKDF (reference sequence). V shed 0 bases, J shed 0 bases, and the junction held 9 bases outside the gene matches. CDR3 loop: CATSRDQRDRPTTNEKLFF. The CDR3 nucleotides read TGTGCCACCAGCAGAGATCAAAGGGACAGGCCAACAACTAATGAAAAACTGTTTTTT. Filled out from reference TRBV15 and TRBJ1-4, the complete variable domain reads DAMVIQNPRYQVTQFGKPVTLSCSQTLNHNVMYWYQQKSSQAPKLLFHYYDKDFNNEADTPDNFQSRRPNTSFCFLDIRSPGLGDTAMYLCATSRDQRDRPTTNEKLFFGSGTQLSVL.

CDR3 bases: TGCGCCAGCAGCTTGGGACAGGGGGAGACTTATTACTACGAGCAGTACTTC. The encoded protein is CASSLGQGETYYYEQYF. The chain has TRBV5-1 and TRBJ2-7; 9 positions agree with TRBD1. Germline assignment: CDR1 SGHRS and CDR2 YFSETQ. The CDR3 contains 17 residues. The ends lost 0 bases at V and 3 bases at J; junction bases unmatched: 10.

The chain links TRBV6-6 to TRBJ2-7; 8 positions agree with TRBD2. Germline lookup yields CDR1 MNHNY and CDR2 SVGAGI (reference sequence). CDR3 size: 14 residues. After removal of 8 bases from V and 13 bases from J, the junction contained 19 bases not matched to a gene. CDR3 nucleotides: TGTGCCAGCGTGGGGGCAGCGGGAGCTCTTCCGGAATACTTC. Translated, it gives CASVGAAGALPEYF.

The V call is TRBV4-1, the J call TRBJ2-7; the match to TRBD2 covers 11 bases. J was trimmed by 6 bases and V by 0 bases; bases with no gene match: 7. Germline loops: CDR1 MGHRA, CDR2 YSYEKL. The CDR3 totals 16 residues. The DNA of the CDR3 is TGCGCCAGCAGCCAAGATCCAATTAGCGGGAGGGGCGAGCAGTACTTC. Translating gives CASSQDPISGRGEQYF.

J is TRBJ2-2 and V is TRBV27; possible D gene TRBD2, 6 bases. V was clipped by 0 bases and J by 7 bases, with 24 bases between them. Germline V CDR1 and CDR2: MNHEY, SMNVEV (reference sequence). The length of the CDR3 is 19 residues. The CDR3 DNA reads as TGTGCCAGCAGTTTATCCGGGCGGGGCACCCTCTTCCAGCTCGGGGAGCTGTTTTTT. Protein product: CASSLSGRGTLFQLGELFF.

The CDR3 nucleotides are TGTGCCATCGGTACTAGTTGGGAGCAGTACTTC. Translated: CAIGTSWEQYF. The chain joins TRBV10-3 to TRBJ2-7; TRBD2 might be the D (5 bases). The CDR3 is 11 residues long. Germline lookup yields CDR1 ENHRY and CDR2 SYGVKD. V lost 8 bases and J lost 7, with 12 bases in between.

This clone has a single count. A clone one base away is much larger, so this may be a read error. Additional DNA sequences in this sample encode the identical CDR3. The V and J genes are TRBV28 and TRBJ2-5; D gene unclear. Germline-derived CDR1 and CDR2 are MDHEN and SYDVKM. The CDR3 runs 14 residues. The DNA for the CDR3 is TGTGCTAGCAGCTCTAATTTAGGACAAGAGACCCAGTACTTC. Amino acid sequence: CASSSNLGQETQYF.

J is TRBJ2-6 and V is TRBV7-9, with 7 bases lining up with TRBD1. The germline gives CDR1 SEHNR, CDR2 FQNEAQ (reference sequence). The CDR3 totals 19 residues. V shed 5 bases, J shed 0 bases, and the junction held 13 bases outside the gene matches. CDR3 residues: CASSPWTGPFLSGANVLTF. As DNA, the CDR3 is TGTGCCAGCAGCCCTTGGACAGGCCCCTTCCTCTCTGGGGCCAACGTCCTGACTTTC.

With regard to this clone: With a far larger clone one base away, a read error is the likely cause. The rearrangement links TRBV6-5 to TRBJ1-4; 7 bases align to TRBD1. From germline, CDR1 is MNHEY and CDR2 SVGAGI. This CDR3 is 12 amino acids long. J lost 8 bases, V lost 5 bases, and 2 bases had no gene match. The CDR3 here is CASSGRGEKLFF. The CDR3 DNA reads as TGTGCCAGCAGTGGCAGGGGGGAAAAACTGTTTTTT.

As concerns this clone: The same CDR3 arises from other DNA sequences in this sample as well. The chain has TRBV28 and TRBJ1-2, with 7 bases aligning to TRBD1. From germline, CDR1 is MDHEN and CDR2 SYDVKM. The CDR3 is 14 amino acids. V lost 5 bases, J lost 4 bases, and 7 bases stayed unmatched. The CDR3 DNA follows: TGTGCCAGCAGTCTCCGACAGGGAGCCTATGGCTACACCTTC. It yields the protein CASSLRQGAYGYTF.

This clone was seen only a few times. This probably arose from a read error, given a far larger clone one base away. The chain employs TRBV30 and TRBJ1-4, with D possibly TRBD1 on 5 matching bases. The germline V gene encodes CDR1 GTSNPN and CDR2 SVGIG (reference sequence). This CDR3 region has 11 residues. CDR3 residues: CAWDKGRTLLF. The CDR3 nucleotides are TGTGCCTGGGACAAGGGGCGTACACTGCTTTTT.

The chain recombines TRBV20-1 with TRBJ1-1, with D possibly matching TRBD1 (5 bases). This CDR3 has 8 residues. Germline V CDR1 and CDR2: DFQATT, SNEGSKA (reference sequence). The CDR3 DNA follows: TGCAGCGGGGGGGGAGCTTTCTTT. Amino acid sequence: CSGGGAFF.

This clone was detected once. The rearrangement links TRBV6-1 to TRBJ2-1; 12 nucleotides match TRBD2. CDR3 length equals 15 residues. Germline assignment: CDR1 MNHNS and CDR2 SASEGT. The V and J ends lost 4 bases and 4 bases, in that order; junction bases with no gene match: 2. This CDR3 reads CASSATSGGYNEQFF. The CDR3 DNA is TGTGCCAGCAGTGCTACTAGCGGGGGGTACAATGAGCAGTTCTTC.

As regards this clone: This likely stems from a read error, as it lies one base from a far larger clone. The chain is built from TRBV30 and TRBJ2-1; 7 bases fit TRBD2. Germline V gives CDR1 GTSNPN, CDR2 SVGIG (reference sequence). This CDR3 comprises 14 residues. J gave up 5 bases and V 8 bases, and 12 bases lay outside the gene matches. CDR3 loop: CARTPRGGDNEQFF. The CDR3 DNA follows: TGTGCCCGGACCCCCCGCGGGGGAGACAATGAGCAGTTCTTC.

The chain carries TRBV19 and TRBJ1-5; possible D gene TRBD1, 5 bases. Germline V CDR1 and CDR2: LNHDA, SQIVND (reference sequence). The CDR3 is 14 amino acids. V lost 6 bases, J lost 4 bases, and 13 bases lay in between. In DNA form, the CDR3 reads TGTGCCAGTAGGGCCACAGGAGATAATCAGCCCCAGCATTTT. Protein sequence: CASRATGDNQPQHF.

The J gene is TRBJ2-1, the V gene TRBV5-1, with D maybe TRBD2 (6 bases). Per germline, CDR1 SGHRS and CDR2 YFSETQ. V shed 2 bases and J shed 7 bases, with 13 bases lying between them. This CDR3 contains 14 residues. CDR3 region: CASSFGGAVNEQFF. DNA of the CDR3: TGCGCCAGCAGCTTCGGGGGAGCAGTTAATGAGCAGTTCTTC. Full variable domain (rest looked up from reference TRBV5-1 and TRBJ2-1): KAGVTQTPRYLIKTRGQQVTLSCSPISGHRSVSWYQQTPGQGLQFLFEYFSETQRNKGNFPGRFSGRQFSNSRSEMNVSTLELGDSALYLCASSFGGAVNEQFFGPGTRLTVL.

About this clone itself: A far larger clone is only one base removed, so a read error is likely. This CDR3 fails to terminate in the conserved phenylalanine or tryptophan, so it likely reflects a read error. The rearrangement links TRBV7-2 to TRBJ1-5; no clear D gene. The CDR3 runs 15 residues. The V gene's germline CDR1 is SGHTA and CDR2 FQGNSA. V dropped 0 bases and J dropped 4 bases, with 10 bases sitting between them. The CDR3 sequence is CASSLAPTANQPQHL. The CDR3 nucleotides are TGTGCCAGCAGCTTAGCGCCCACAGCGAATCAGCCCCAGCATCTT.

The CDR3 nucleotides read TGCAGCGTTGCTTGGCAGTCGGGCACAGATACGCAGTATTTT. This sequence encodes CSVAWQSGTDTQYF. The rearrangement joins TRBV29-1 to TRBJ2-3; no reliable D call. Germline V gene sequence: CDR1 SQVTM, CDR2 ANQGSEA. This CDR3 region has 14 residues. The V gene lost 4 bases and the J gene lost 1 base, with 12 bases spanning the gap.